These 17 T cell receptor beta chains share one sample of origin, sequenced in a study of blood T cell repertoires in COVID-19. The method was immunoSEQ multiplex PCR; TCRdb's version includes in-frame clones alone and lacks a portion of them. The sample includes over 130,000 clones, approximately 80% seen only once; the top ten take approximately 16%. The sequenced material came from peripheral blood. The source of these receptors is a man aged 50 to 59 with acute or convalescent COVID-19.

The V call is TRBV5-1, the J call TRBJ1-3, with D perhaps TRBD1 (5 bases). Trimming removed 4 bases at V and 0 bases at J, with 8 bases between. The length of the CDR3 is 14 residues. The V gene's germline CDR1 is SGHRS and CDR2 YFSETQ. The CDR3 loop is CASSLTVSGNTIYF. The CDR3, as DNA: TGCGCCAGCAGCCTGACAGTCTCTGGAAACACCATATATTTT.

The V call is TRBV18, the J call TRBJ2-1; the match to TRBD1 covers 9 bases. Germline lookup yields CDR1 KGHSH and CDR2 LQKENI. V shed 5 bases, J shed 8 bases, and the junction held 7 bases outside the gene matches. The CDR3 sequence is 14 residues long. CDR3 sequence reads: CASSTRDRVDEQFF. The CDR3 nucleotides read TGTGCCAGCTCAACCCGGGACAGGGTAGATGAGCAGTTCTTC.

This clone was detected a few times. The chain couples TRBV24-1 to TRBJ2-5; 8 positions agree with TRBD1. The CDR3 consists of 15 residues. V lost 8 bases, J lost 1 base, and 8 bases stayed unmatched. Looked up from germline, CDR1 is KGHDR and CDR2 is SFDVKD. DNA of the CDR3: TGTGCCACCACCCCTGGCAGGGGGCCCCAAGAGACCCAGTACTTC. This gives the protein CATTPGRGPQETQYF.

This rearrangement joins TRBV3-1 (or the pseudogene TRBV3-2) to TRBJ1-1, with TRBD1 as a possible D gene (6 bases). Germline CDR1 and CDR2: LGHDT and YNNKEL (reference sequence). The CDR3 runs to 13 residues. V gave up 3 bases and J gave up 10 bases, with 15 bases separating them. The CDR3: CASSHRTANIAFF. The CDR3, as DNA: TGTGCCAGCAGCCATCGGACAGCCAATATAGCTTTCTTT.

J is TRBJ1-5 and V is TRBV5-8; 7 nucleotides align to TRBD1. The germline gives CDR1 SGHTS, CDR2 YDEGEE. The CDR3 is 16 amino acids. The V segment lost 2 bases and the J segment 4 bases; nucleotides outside the gene matches: 9. In DNA, the CDR3 is TGTGCCAGCAGCTTCCTGGACAGGTCGAGGAATCAGCCCCAGCATTTT. This gives the protein CASSFLDRSRNQPQHF.

In its sample, this clone was seen a few times. The genes are TRBV27 and TRBJ1-1; 10 positions match TRBD1. Per the germline V gene, CDR1 is MNHEY and CDR2 is SMNVEV (reference sequence). V was clipped by 3 bases and J by 9 bases; unmatched bases: 16. There are 17 residues in the CDR3. This CDR3 reads CASSFNIGTGDGDQAFF. DNA of the CDR3: TGTGCCAGCAGTTTTAATATCGGGACAGGGGACGGAGACCAAGCTTTCTTT.

V usage is TRBV7-6 and J usage is TRBJ2-7, with D perhaps TRBD2 (6 bases). The CDR3 extends over 13 amino acids. Germline values: CDR1 SGHVS, CDR2 FNYEAQ. V was pared by 5 bases and J by 6 bases, with 14 bases between. For the CDR3, the DNA is TGTGCCAGCAGCCCTACCCTGGGGGGCGAGCAGTACTTC. Its protein is CASSPTLGGEQYF.

The chain has TRBV13 and TRBJ1-6; 9 nucleotides agree with TRBD1. The CDR3 length is 15 residues. Germline V lookup: CDR1 PRHDT, CDR2 FYEKMQ (reference sequence). V shed 3 bases and J 8 bases; nucleotides not matched to a gene: 5. The CDR3 loop reads CASSFRDRDDSPLHF. In DNA, the CDR3 is TGTGCCAGCAGCTTCCGGGACAGGGATGATTCACCCCTCCACTTT.

The rearrangement joins TRBV4-1 to TRBJ1-5; 7 bases agree with TRBD1. V shed 0 bases and J 6 bases; nucleotides not matched to a gene: 5. The CDR3 has 15 residues. Germline-derived CDR1 and CDR2 are MGHRA and YSYEKL. The CDR3 spells CASSQERQGGQPQHF. Here the CDR3 DNA reads TGCGCCAGCAGCCAAGAGCGCCAGGGGGGTCAGCCCCAGCATTTT.

The CDR3: CASSTDWRGYGYTF. The CDR3, as DNA: TGTGCCAGTAGTACAGACTGGAGGGGCTATGGCTACACCTTC. The chain employs TRBV19 and TRBJ1-2, with D maybe TRBD1 (5 bases). This CDR3 comprises 14 residues. Germline V lookup: CDR1 LNHDA, CDR2 SQIVND (reference sequence). The ends were cut back, 4 bases at V and 4 bases at J, with 13 bases in the middle.

The chain links TRBV18 to TRBJ1-3; D is uncertain. V was clipped by 3 bases and J by 2 bases, with 11 bases between them. The CDR3 consists of 15 residues. The germline V gene has CDR1 KGHSH and CDR2 LQKENI. The CDR3 sequence: CASSPAAPPGNTIYF. CDR3 in DNA: TGTGCCAGCTCACCGGCGGCCCCGCCTGGAAACACCATATATTTT.

This clone came up once. The J gene is TRBJ2-1, the V gene TRBV27; 8 bases are shared with TRBD2. The CDR3 totals 16 residues. The germline CDR1 and CDR2 sequences are MNHEY and SMNVEV (reference sequence). Trimming removed 5 bases from V and 9 bases from J; junction bases left unmatched: 15. CDR3 bases: TGTGCCAGCAGTCGCCGCCACGGGACTAGTCTGGCTGAGCAGTTCTTC. Amino acids: CASSRRHGTSLAEQFF.

This chain links TRBV9 with TRBJ2-3; TRBD2 matches at 9 bases. CDR1 and CDR2 from the germline V gene are SGDLS and YYNGEE. Losses at the gene ends were 3 bases for V and 2 bases for J; bases not matched to a gene: 4. The CDR3 has 15 residues. CDR3 loop: CASSAWTSVTDTQYF. In DNA, the CDR3 is TGTGCCAGCAGCGCCTGGACTAGCGTCACAGATACGCAGTATTTT. The full variable domain, completed using reference TRBV9 and TRBJ2-3, is DSGVTQTPKHLITATGQRVTLRCSPRSGDLSVYWYQQSLDQGLQFLIQYYNGEERAKGNILERFSAQQFPDLHSELNLSSLELGDSALYFCASSAWTSVTDTQYFGPGTRLTVL.

V gene TRBV30 combines with J gene TRBJ1-6; no reliable D call. Trimming took 2 bases from V and 7 from J, leaving 15 bases between them. CDR3 length: 15 residues. Looked up from germline, CDR1 is GTSNPN and CDR2 is SVGIG (reference sequence). CDR3 DNA: TGTGCCTGGAGTCCCTCTCCCGGGATCAATTCACCCCTCCACTTT. Its translation is CAWSPSPGINSPLHF. Full variable domain (missing parts from reference TRBV30 and TRBJ1-6): SQTIHQWPATLVQPVGSPLSLECTVEGTSNPNLYWYRQAAGRGLQLLFYSVGIGQISSEVPQNLSASRPQDRQFILSSKKLLLSDSGFYLCAWSPSPGINSPLHFGNGTRLTVT.

The chain has TRBV2 and TRBJ2-7; maybe TRBD1 (5 bases). V lost 7 bases to trimming and J lost 2 bases, with 12 bases between them. The germline gives CDR1 SNHLY, CDR2 FYNNEI. CDR3 length: 13 residues. CDR3 DNA sequence: TGTGCCAGCACGAGGACATCTCCCTACGAGCAGTACGTC. Protein: CASTRTSPYEQYV.

This chain links TRBV5-1 with TRBJ2-1, with 7 bases matching TRBD1. The V gene's germline CDR1 is SGHRS and CDR2 YFSETQ. This CDR3 spans 18 amino acids. V lost 0 bases, J lost 3 bases, and 12 bases stayed unmatched. This chain's CDR3 is CASSLEQRTGAVYNEQFF. DNA for the CDR3: TGCGCCAGCAGCTTGGAGCAGCGAACAGGGGCCGTCTACAATGAGCAGTTCTTC. The full variable domain, in which reference TRBV5-1 and TRBJ2-1 provide the parts outside the CDR3, is KAGVTQTPRYLIKTRGQQVTLSCSPISGHRSVSWYQQTPGQGLQFLFEYFSETQRNKGNFPGRFSGRQFSNSRSEMNVSTLELGDSALYLCASSLEQRTGAVYNEQFFGPGTRLTVL.

The CDR3 DNA reads TGTGCCACCAGGGGGAGGGGAGAAGAGACCCAGTACTTC. Protein sequence: CATRGRGEETQYF. The chain carries TRBV24-1 and TRBJ2-5; 7 bases agree with TRBD2. The CDR3 has 13 amino acids. The V gene's germline CDR1 is KGHDR and CDR2 SFDVKD. Germline trimming cut 7 bases from V and 3 bases from J; bases unmatched to any gene: 4.